This T cell receptor (beta chain) was identified during a study of T cell repertoires in cytomegalovirus infection. On this clonotype itself: Its antigen is undetermined.

TCRdb independently ran MiXCR on the reads; one entry per CDR3 protein. The table includes under 500,000 distinct CDR3 sequences, roughly 42% detected once. The CDR3 length is 17 residues. CDR1 SEHNR and CDR2 FQNEAQ come from the germline V gene (reference sequence). Trimming at V came to 3 bases and at J to 7 bases, leaving 12 bases not matched to a gene. The J gene is TRBJ1-5, the V gene TRBV7-9; TRBD1 matches 10 bases. The receptor was derived from a human donor in good health (CMV status not recorded). Some clones in this sample may be carry-over from other donors' samples. Sequences were derived from cultured PBMCs, sampled from culture after CMV antigen stimulation. This CDR3 reads CASSFYTGTGVRQPQHF. CDR3 nucleotides: TGTGCCAGCAGCTTTTACACCGGGACAGGGGTGCGGCAGCCCCAGCATTTT.